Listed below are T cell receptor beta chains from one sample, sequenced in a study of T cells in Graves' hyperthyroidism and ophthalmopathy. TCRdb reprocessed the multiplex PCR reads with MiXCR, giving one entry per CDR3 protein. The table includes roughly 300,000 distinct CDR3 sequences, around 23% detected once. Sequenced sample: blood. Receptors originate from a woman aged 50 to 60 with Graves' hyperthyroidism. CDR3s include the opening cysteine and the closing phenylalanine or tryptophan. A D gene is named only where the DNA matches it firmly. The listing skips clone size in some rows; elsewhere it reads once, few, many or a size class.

CDR3nt: TGTGCCAGCAGCTTAGAGGGGAAGAGTGGCTACACCTTC; CDR3aa: CASSLEGKSGYTF; abundance: many; d_gene: NA; v_gene: TRBV11-2; j_gene: TRBJ1-2
CDR3nt: TGCAGCGTGAAAAAACTCAGGTCGTACATGAACACTGAAGCTTTCTTT; CDR3aa: CSVKKLRSYMNTEAFF; abundance: many; d_gene: NA; v_gene: TRBV29-1; j_gene: TRBJ1-1
CDR3nt: TGTGCCAGCAGTTCAGGGCGCAGGGCTTTTGGCTACACCTTC; CDR3aa: CASSSGRRAFGYTF; abundance: many; d_gene: NA; v_gene: TRBV28; j_gene: TRBJ1-2
CDR3nt: TGTGCCAGCAGTGGTTTAGGGGCGTACCAAGAGACCCAGTACTTC; CDR3aa: CASSGLGAYQETQYF; abundance: many; d_gene: NA; v_gene: TRBV28; j_gene: TRBJ2-5
CDR3nt: TGTGCCAGCAGCTTTCGGACAGGGGGCGGATTGAAGAACACTGAAGCTTTCTTT; CDR3aa: CASSFRTGGGLKNTEAFF; abundance: many; d_gene: TRBD1; v_gene: TRBV11-2; j_gene: TRBJ1-1
CDR3nt: TGTGCCATCAGTACGGGGAGCGAGGGATACTATGGCTACACCTTC; CDR3aa: CAISTGSEGYYGYTF; abundance: many; d_gene: NA; v_gene: TRBV10-3; j_gene: TRBJ1-2
CDR3nt: TGTGCCAGCAGACAGGCGGGCAATCAGCCCCAGCATTTT; CDR3aa: CASRQAGNQPQHF; abundance: many; d_gene: NA; v_gene: TRBV6-2/TRBV6-3; j_gene: TRBJ1-5
CDR3nt: TGTGCCATCAGTGCCGGCACCTCAGACAATCAGCCCCAGCATTTT; CDR3aa: CAISAGTSDNQPQHF; abundance: once; d_gene: NA; v_gene: TRBV10-3; j_gene: TRBJ1-5
CDR3nt: TGTGCCAGCAGTGAAACTAGCGGGACGGTCGGGGAGCTGTTTTTT; CDR3aa: CASSETSGTVGELFF; abundance: many; d_gene: TRBD2; v_gene: TRBV2; j_gene: TRBJ2-2
CDR3nt: TGTGCCAGCAGCTCTACAAGCTCTGGGGCCAACGTCCTGACTTTC; CDR3aa: CASSSTSSGANVLTF; abundance: many; d_gene: NA; v_gene: TRBV7-9; j_gene: TRBJ2-6
CDR3nt: TGTGCCAGCAGCTTAGACGCGGGTTACGAGCAGTACTTC; CDR3aa: CASSLDAGYEQYF; abundance: many; d_gene: NA; v_gene: TRBV7-2; j_gene: TRBJ2-7
CDR3nt: TGTGCCAGCAGCCAAGATCATCAGCGGGATTACGAGCAGTACTTC; CDR3aa: CASSQDHQRDYEQYF; abundance: NA; d_gene: TRBD2; v_gene: TRBV4-2; j_gene: TRBJ2-7
CDR3nt: TGTGCCACCAGCAGAGATTCGGCCCTGGGCGAGCAGTACTTC; CDR3aa: CATSRDSALGEQYF; abundance: NA; d_gene: NA; v_gene: TRBV15; j_gene: TRBJ2-7
CDR3nt: TGTGCCAGCAGTTTAGGGACAGGGGGTCAGACCCAGTACTTC; CDR3aa: CASSLGTGGQTQYF; abundance: NA; d_gene: TRBD1; v_gene: TRBV12-3/TRBV12-4; j_gene: TRBJ2-5
CDR3nt: TGTGCCAGCAGTAATACGGGCTATGGCTACACCTTC; CDR3aa: CASSNTGYGYTF; abundance: NA; d_gene: NA; v_gene: TRBV11-2; j_gene: TRBJ1-2
CDR3nt: TGCAGCGTTGCCTTAAAAGGCGAGCAGTACTTC; CDR3aa: CSVALKGEQYF; abundance: many; d_gene: NA; v_gene: TRBV29-1; j_gene: TRBJ2-7
CDR3nt: TGCAGCGGTGAACAGGGTTTTGAGATCCAGTACTTC; CDR3aa: CSGEQGFEIQYF; abundance: few; d_gene: NA; v_gene: TRBV29-1; j_gene: TRBJ2-5
CDR3nt: TGTGCCAGCAGCTTGGGGGGATTGGGCAATCAGCCCCAGCATTTT; CDR3aa: CASSLGGLGNQPQHF; abundance: NA; d_gene: NA; v_gene: TRBV5-6; j_gene: TRBJ1-5
CDR3nt: TGTGCCACCAGTGGAACGGGGATTGAAGCTTTCTTT; CDR3aa: CATSGTGIEAFF; abundance: many; d_gene: NA; v_gene: TRBV24-1; j_gene: TRBJ1-1
CDR3nt: TGTGCCAGCAGAGTTTCCCCTCGGTTTAGGTCCTCCAATGAGCAGTTCTTC; CDR3aa: CASRVSPRFRSSNEQFF; abundance: once; d_gene: NA; v_gene: TRBV28; j_gene: TRBJ2-1
CDR3nt: TGTGCCACCAGTGATCCGGGACTGAATACGCAGTATTTT; CDR3aa: CATSDPGLNTQYF; abundance: many; d_gene: NA; v_gene: TRBV24-1; j_gene: TRBJ2-3
CDR3nt: TGCGCCAGCAGCTTGGACGGACGGACTAATGAAAAACTGTTTTTT; CDR3aa: CASSLDGRTNEKLFF; abundance: many; d_gene: NA; v_gene: TRBV5-1; j_gene: TRBJ1-4
CDR3nt: TGCGCCAGCAGTGCACTAGCGGGTCGCTACGAGCAGTACTTC; CDR3aa: CASSALAGRYEQYF; abundance: many; d_gene: TRBD2; v_gene: TRBV10-2; j_gene: TRBJ2-7
CDR3nt: TGTGCCAGCAGTTTCAAGTCAGGGGAGTACCAAGAGACCCAGTACTTC; CDR3aa: CASSFKSGEYQETQYF; abundance: many; d_gene: NA; v_gene: TRBV27; j_gene: TRBJ2-5
CDR3nt: TGTGCCAGCAGAGAAAGGGGTTTCGGAAGCTCCTACAATGAGCAGTTCTTC; CDR3aa: CASRERGFGSSYNEQFF; abundance: few; d_gene: NA; v_gene: TRBV6-5; j_gene: TRBJ2-1
CDR3nt: TGTGCCAGCAGTGAAGGCAGGTGGGACGAGCAGTACTTC; CDR3aa: CASSEGRWDEQYF; abundance: NA; d_gene: NA; v_gene: TRBV2; j_gene: TRBJ2-7
CDR3nt: TGTGCCAGCAGCCTAGCCGGGACAGGGAAGTCAGGGGAGCTGTTTTTT; CDR3aa: CASSLAGTGKSGELFF; abundance: many; d_gene: TRBD1; v_gene: TRBV7-8; j_gene: TRBJ2-2